These 9 T cell receptor beta chains were all obtained from the same sample, sequenced in a study of blood T cell repertoires in COVID-19. Clones were sequenced by immunoSEQ multiplex PCR, and TCRdb holds only the in-frame ones, with some missing. The table shows 250,000 or so clones, with nearly 90% occurring only once. The sequencing sample was made of peripheral blood. These receptors were collected from a woman in her fifties or sixties with COVID-19, enrolled during active disease.

This rearrangement joins TRBV5-3 to TRBJ1-2, with TRBD1 identical over 7 bases. TRBV5-3 is marked as an open reading frame, function uncertain. CDR3 length: 13 residues. Losses at the gene ends were 3 bases for V and 11 bases for J; bases not matched to a gene: 10. CDR3 region: CARSCPGTDWYTF. DNA of the CDR3: TGTGCCAGAAGCTGTCCCGGGACAGATTGGTACACCTTC.

Written as DNA, the CDR3 is TGTGCCAGCTCAAAGTCGCGAGGTGAGGATGGCTACACCTTC. Protein product: CASSKSRGEDGYTF. This chain joins TRBV18 and TRBJ1-2; D is uncertain. Germline V lookup: CDR1 KGHSH, CDR2 LQKENI. The V end was cut by 5 bases, the J end by 6 bases, with 16 bases between. There are 14 residues in the CDR3.

The chain joins TRBV3-1 (or the pseudogene TRBV3-2) to TRBJ1-1; TRBD1 matches at 7 bases. The length of the CDR3 is 14 residues. The germline gives CDR1 LGHDT, CDR2 YNNKEL (reference sequence). V lost 7 bases, J lost 4 bases, and 9 bases stayed unmatched. The CDR3 loop reads CASTYSGGGTEAFF. The CDR3 nucleotides are TGTGCCAGCACTTATTCAGGGGGAGGCACTGAAGCTTTCTTT.

The DNA of the CDR3 is TGTGCCAGCAGCTTAGATGCGGCTAGCCCCTTTTACAATGAGCAGTTCTTC. This encodes CASSLDAASPFYNEQFF. The rearrangement joins TRBV11-3 to TRBJ2-1; D might be TRBD2 (5 bases). This CDR3 is 17 amino acids long. V was trimmed by 0 bases and J by 4 bases, leaving 16 bases between them. The V gene's germline CDR1 is SGHNT and CDR2 YENEEA.

The rearrangement joins TRBV7-9 to TRBJ1-4, with 8 bases identical to TRBD1. The V gene's germline CDR1 is SEHNR and CDR2 FQNEAQ (reference sequence). The CDR3 spans 15 residues. J was trimmed by 7 bases and V by 1 base; bases with no gene match: 5. The CDR3 sequence is CASSLVRQGAEKLFF. Written as DNA, the CDR3 is TGTGCCAGCAGCTTAGTAAGGCAGGGGGCTGAAAAACTGTTTTTT.

The chain carries TRBV5-1 and TRBJ2-1, with TRBD1 matching over 7 bases. The CDR3 totals 12 residues. Germline CDR1 and CDR2: SGHRS and YFSETQ. J lost 8 bases, V lost 5 bases, and 4 bases had no gene match. CDR3 residues: CASRPGTDEQFF. CDR3 nucleotide sequence: TGCGCCAGCAGACCCGGGACAGATGAGCAGTTCTTC.

The CDR3 nucleotides read TGTGCCAGCAGTCGCCGGGACAGGGCCTACAATGAGCAGTTCTTC. This encodes CASSRRDRAYNEQFF. The rearrangement joins TRBV7-9 to TRBJ2-1; 9 nucleotides agree with TRBD1. This CDR3 is built from 15 residues. V lost 6 bases, J lost 2 bases, and 5 bases stayed unmatched. Germline assignment: CDR1 SEHNR and CDR2 FQNEAQ (reference sequence).

This chain joins TRBV7-2 and TRBJ2-1; 7 nucleotides agree with TRBD1. Germline CDR1 reads SGHTA; CDR2 reads FQGNSA. V shed 1 base, J shed 14 bases, and the junction held 11 bases outside the gene matches. The CDR3 is made up of 14 amino acids. The CDR3 is CASSLGLRQGEKFF. The CDR3 region has the DNA TGTGCCAGCAGCTTAGGCCTTCGACAGGGAGAGAAGTTCTTC.

This clone was seen a single time. The chain couples TRBV3-1 (or the pseudogene TRBV3-2) to TRBJ1-4; 9 bases are shared with TRBD1. The J segment lost 7 bases and the V segment lost 3 bases, leaving 3 bases of the junction unmatched. Germline CDR1 is LGHDT and CDR2 is YNNKEL (reference sequence). This CDR3 has 14 residues. The CDR3 bases are TGTGCCAGCAGCCACACAGGGGGCGGTGAAAAACTGTTTTTT. Translated, it gives CASSHTGGGEKLFF.